This TCR beta chain emerged from a study of Ad26.COV2.S vaccination and SARS-CoV-2 variants. On the study more broadly: The COV1001 Ad26.COV2.S trial arm included the donor. Recipients of Ad26.COV2.S got it intramuscularly, once or twice 56 days apart.

The assay was immunoSEQ multiplex PCR, and TCRdb's table has in-frame clones only and misses some. The table records about 440,000 clones, about 92% of them present only once. Regarding the study as a whole: TCR breadth and depth estimates may have understated total T cell responses.

Notes on this clone: Its antigen is currently unknown.

The V gene end was trimmed by 6 bases and the J gene end by 5 bases; junction bases not matched to a gene: 9. The CDR3 totals 15 residues. CDR1 is MNHNY, CDR2 SVGAGI, per germline (reference sequence). The sample's treatment: 19 received Ad26.COV2.S at low or high dose, single or two shots; 5 received placebo; per-sample allocation not given. Sample collection was performed on day 63 after the first vaccine or placebo injection. The material sequenced was peripheral blood, taken in a trial of Ad26.COV2.S vaccine versus placebo. The V and J genes are TRBV6-6 and TRBJ1-2, with 10 nucleotides matching TRBD1. This clonotype was obtained from a person aged 18-60 years who received the Ad26.COV2.S COVID-19 vaccine or a placebo. CDR3: CASRNWDRGSYGYTF. The CDR3 nucleotides are TGTGCCAGCAGGAACTGGGACAGGGGCTCATATGGCTACACCTTC.